Each of the 3 T cell receptor beta chains below was sequenced from the same sample in a study of T-cell reconstitution after alpha-beta-depleted transplantation in children. Preparation of the TCRbeta library was carried out with unique molecular identifiers. MiXCR was run by TCRdb on the PCR reads, yielding one entry per CDR3 protein. The sample shows a few hundred thousand distinct CDR3 sequences, roughly 17% of them seen only once. The sequencing here drew on PBMCs, mostly from graft donor cells, taken 360 days after TCRalphabeta/CD19-depleted stem cell transplant. These TCRs come from a boy under two years old who had a stem cell transplant for Wiskott-Aldrich syndrome, so the T cells may come from the graft donor.

For the CDR3, the DNA is TGTGCCAGCGGACAGGGGTATAATTCACCCCTCCACTTT. Translating gives CASGQGYNSPLHF. This rearrangement joins TRBV7-6 to TRBJ1-6; 9 nucleotides line up with TRBD1. Per germline, CDR1 SGHVS and CDR2 FNYEAQ. The V and J ends lost 8 bases and 4 bases, in that order; junction bases with no gene match: 0. The CDR3 covers 13 residues.

The rearrangement joins TRBV12-3 or TRBV12-4 to TRBJ2-4; tentatively, D is TRBD1 (6 bases). The CDR3 has 14 residues. Trimming pared 3 bases from V and 10 bases from J, leaving 16 bases between. CDR3 DNA: TGTGCCAGCAGTTTCGGACAGTGGTTGTATATTCAGTACTTC. Translating gives CASSFGQWLYIQYF.

J is TRBJ1-5 and V is TRBV6-1; D call uncertain. The V end lost 2 bases, the J end lost 5 bases, and 13 bases lay between the germline ends. This CDR3 has 15 residues. Germline CDR1 and CDR2: MNHNS and SASEGT. The CDR3 DNA reads as TGTGCCAGCAGTGAACGTGGGCAGTCCGATCAGCCCCAGCATTTT. Translated, it gives CASSERGQSDQPQHF.